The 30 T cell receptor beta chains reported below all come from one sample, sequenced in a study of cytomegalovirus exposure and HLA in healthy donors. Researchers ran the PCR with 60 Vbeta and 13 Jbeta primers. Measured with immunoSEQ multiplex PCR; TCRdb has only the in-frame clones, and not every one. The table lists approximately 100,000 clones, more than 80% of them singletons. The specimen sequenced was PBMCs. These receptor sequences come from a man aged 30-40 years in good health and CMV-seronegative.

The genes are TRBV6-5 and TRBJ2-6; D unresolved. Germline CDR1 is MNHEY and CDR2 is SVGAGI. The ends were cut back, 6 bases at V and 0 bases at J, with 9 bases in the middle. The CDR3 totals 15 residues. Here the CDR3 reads CASRADASGANVLTF. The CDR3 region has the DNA TGTGCCAGCAGGGCGGATGCCTCTGGGGCCAACGTCCTGACTTTC.

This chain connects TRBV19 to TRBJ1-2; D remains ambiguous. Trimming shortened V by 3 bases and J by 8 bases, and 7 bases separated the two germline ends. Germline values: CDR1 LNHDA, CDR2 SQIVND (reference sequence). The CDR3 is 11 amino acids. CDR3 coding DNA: TGTGCCAGTAGTATCAGCGCCGGCTACACCTTC. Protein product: CASSISAGYTF.

The CDR3 reads CASSGLAPYNEQFF. The CDR3 nucleotides are TGTGCCAGCTCGGGACTAGCGCCCTACAATGAGCAGTTCTTC. This chain uses TRBV27 with TRBJ2-1; TRBD2 aligns across 10 bases. The V gene end was trimmed by 8 bases and the J gene end by 2 bases; junction bases not matched to a gene: 3. The CDR3 totals 14 residues. From germline, CDR1 is MNHEY and CDR2 SMNVEV (reference sequence).

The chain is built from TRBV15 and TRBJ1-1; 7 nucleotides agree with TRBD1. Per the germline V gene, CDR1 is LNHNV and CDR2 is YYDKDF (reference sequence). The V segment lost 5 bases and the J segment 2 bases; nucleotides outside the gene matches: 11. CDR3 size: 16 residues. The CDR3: CATSLRTGPPNTEAFF. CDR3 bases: TGTGCCACCAGCCTGCGGACAGGACCCCCTAACACTGAAGCTTTCTTT.

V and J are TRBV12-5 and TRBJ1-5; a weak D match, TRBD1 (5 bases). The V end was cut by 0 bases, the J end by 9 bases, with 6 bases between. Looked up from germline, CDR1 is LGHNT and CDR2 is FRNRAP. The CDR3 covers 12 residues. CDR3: CASGLVGGPQHF. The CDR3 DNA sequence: TGTGCTAGTGGTTTGGTGGGGGGGCCCCAGCATTTT.

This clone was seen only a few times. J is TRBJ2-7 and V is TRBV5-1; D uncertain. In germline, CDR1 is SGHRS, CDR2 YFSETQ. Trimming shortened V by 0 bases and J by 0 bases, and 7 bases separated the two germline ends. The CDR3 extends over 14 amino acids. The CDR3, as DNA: TGCGCCAGCAGCTTGGGCCGGGTCTCCTACGAGCAGTACTTC. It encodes CASSLGRVSYEQYF.

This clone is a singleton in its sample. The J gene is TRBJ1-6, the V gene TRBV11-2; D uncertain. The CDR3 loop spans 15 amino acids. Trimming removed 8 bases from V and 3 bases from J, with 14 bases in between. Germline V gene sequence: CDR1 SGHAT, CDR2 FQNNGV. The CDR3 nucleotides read TGTGCCAGCCAAGAAGACGGGTTCTATAATTCACCCCTCCACTTT. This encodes CASQEDGFYNSPLHF.

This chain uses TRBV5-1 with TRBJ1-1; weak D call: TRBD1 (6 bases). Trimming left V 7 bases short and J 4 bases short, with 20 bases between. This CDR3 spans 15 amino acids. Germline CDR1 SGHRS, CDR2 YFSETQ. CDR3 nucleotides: TGCGCCAGCCGGCAGGGAGGGGGGCGAGGCACTGAAGCTTTCTTT. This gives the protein CASRQGGGRGTEAFF. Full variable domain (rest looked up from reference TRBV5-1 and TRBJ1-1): KAGVTQTPRYLIKTRGQQVTLSCSPISGHRSVSWYQQTPGQGLQFLFEYFSETQRNKGNFPGRFSGRQFSNSRSEMNVSTLELGDSALYLCASRQGGGRGTEAFFGQGTRLTVV.

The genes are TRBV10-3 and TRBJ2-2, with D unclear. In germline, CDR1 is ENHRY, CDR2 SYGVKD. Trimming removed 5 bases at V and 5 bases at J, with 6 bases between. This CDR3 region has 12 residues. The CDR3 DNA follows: TGTGCCATCAGTCCTCAGACCGGGGAGCTGTTTTTT. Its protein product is CAISPQTGELFF.

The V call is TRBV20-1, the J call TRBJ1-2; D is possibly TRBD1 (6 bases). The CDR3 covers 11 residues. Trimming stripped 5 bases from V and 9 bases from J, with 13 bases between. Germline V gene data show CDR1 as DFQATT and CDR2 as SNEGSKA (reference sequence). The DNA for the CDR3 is TGCAGTGCTCAAGGGGACACCCGCTACACCTTC. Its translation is CSAQGDTRYTF.

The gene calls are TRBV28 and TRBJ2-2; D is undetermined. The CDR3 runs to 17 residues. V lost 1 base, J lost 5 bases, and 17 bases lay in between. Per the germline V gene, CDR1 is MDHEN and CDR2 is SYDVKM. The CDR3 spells CASSLSVIRARTGELFF. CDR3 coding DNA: TGTGCCAGCAGTTTATCCGTAATCCGCGCTCGGACCGGGGAGCTGTTTTTT.

The CDR3, as DNA: TGTGCCAGCAGTTTGAGTTCCGGGGAGCTGTTTTTT. This translates into CASSLSSGELFF. V and J are TRBV6-6 and TRBJ2-2; D call uncertain. The CDR3 runs to 12 residues. V was cut by 4 bases and J by 6 bases, with 6 bases left in between. Germline CDR1 is MNHNY and CDR2 is SVGAGI (reference sequence).

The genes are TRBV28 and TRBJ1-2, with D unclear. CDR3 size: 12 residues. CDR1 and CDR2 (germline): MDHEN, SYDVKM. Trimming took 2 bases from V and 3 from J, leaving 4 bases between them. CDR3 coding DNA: TGTGCCAGCAGTTTACAGGACTATGGCTACACCTTC. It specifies CASSLQDYGYTF.

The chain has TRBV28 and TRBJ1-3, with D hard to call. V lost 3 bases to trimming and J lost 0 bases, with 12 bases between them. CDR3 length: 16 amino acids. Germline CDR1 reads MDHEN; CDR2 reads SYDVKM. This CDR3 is CASSFWEAASGNTIYF. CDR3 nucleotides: TGTGCCAGCAGTTTTTGGGAGGCAGCCTCTGGAAACACCATATATTTT.

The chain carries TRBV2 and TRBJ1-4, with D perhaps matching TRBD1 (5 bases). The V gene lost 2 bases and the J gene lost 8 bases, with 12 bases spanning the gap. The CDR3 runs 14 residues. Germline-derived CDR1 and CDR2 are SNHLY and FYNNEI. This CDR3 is CASSERTIGEKLFF. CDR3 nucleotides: TGTGCCAGCAGTGAACGGACAATAGGAGAAAAACTGTTTTTT.

CDR3 loop: CAWNFRGVKTGELFF. CDR3 coding DNA: TGTGCCTGGAACTTTCGGGGGGTGAAGACCGGGGAGCTGTTTTTT. The V call is TRBV30, the J call TRBJ2-2; 7 bases map to TRBD2. The germline V gene has CDR1 GTSNPN and CDR2 SVGIG (reference sequence). After removal of 4 bases from V and 5 bases from J, the junction contained 10 bases not matched to a gene. The CDR3 sequence is 15 residues long.

CDR3 in amino acids: CASSQGVGADTQYF. The CDR3 coding sequence is TGCGCCAGCAGCCAAGGCGTAGGAGCAGATACGCAGTATTTT. This chain joins TRBV4-1 and TRBJ2-3; D call uncertain. Germline V lookup: CDR1 MGHRA, CDR2 YSYEKL. The CDR3 spans 14 residues. The V gene lost 1 base and the J gene lost 4 bases, with 9 bases spanning the gap.

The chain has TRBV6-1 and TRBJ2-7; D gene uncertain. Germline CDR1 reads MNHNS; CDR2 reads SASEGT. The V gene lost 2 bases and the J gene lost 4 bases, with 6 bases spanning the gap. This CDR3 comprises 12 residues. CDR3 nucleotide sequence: TGTGCCAGCAGTGAATATCGGTACGAGCAGTACTTC. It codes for CASSEYRYEQYF.

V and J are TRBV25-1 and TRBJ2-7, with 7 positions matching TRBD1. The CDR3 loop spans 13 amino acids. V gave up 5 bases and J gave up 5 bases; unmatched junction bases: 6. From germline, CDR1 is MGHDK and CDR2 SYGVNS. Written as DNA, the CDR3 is TGTGCCAGCAGTACACTTGACAGGGACGAGCAGTACTTC. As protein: CASSTLDRDEQYF.

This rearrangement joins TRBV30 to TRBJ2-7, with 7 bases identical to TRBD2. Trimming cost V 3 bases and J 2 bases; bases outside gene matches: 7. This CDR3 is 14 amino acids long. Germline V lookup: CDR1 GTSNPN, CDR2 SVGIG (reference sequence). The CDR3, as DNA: TGTGCCTGGAGGCGTCTAGCGGAGGCCTACGAGCAGTACTTC. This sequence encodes CAWRRLAEAYEQYF.

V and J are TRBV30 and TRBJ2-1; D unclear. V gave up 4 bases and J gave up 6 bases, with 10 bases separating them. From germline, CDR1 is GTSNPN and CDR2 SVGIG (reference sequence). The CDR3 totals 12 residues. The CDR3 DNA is TGTGCCTGGACCCCCCGAGGCAATGAGCAGTTCTTC. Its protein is CAWTPRGNEQFF.

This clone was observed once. The CDR3 loop reads CSVSGLAGSYEQYF. CDR3 in DNA: TGCAGCGTTAGTGGGCTAGCGGGCTCCTACGAGCAGTACTTC. The chain couples TRBV29-1 to TRBJ2-7, with TRBD2 identical over 8 bases. Looked up from germline, CDR1 is SQVTM and CDR2 is ANQGSEA. J was trimmed by 0 bases and V by 5 bases; bases with no gene match: 6. This CDR3 contains 14 residues.

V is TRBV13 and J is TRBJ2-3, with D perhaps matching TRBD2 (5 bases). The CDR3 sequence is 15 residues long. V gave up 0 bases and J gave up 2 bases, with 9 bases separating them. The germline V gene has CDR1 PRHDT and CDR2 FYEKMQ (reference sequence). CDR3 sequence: CASSLGGDNTDTQYF. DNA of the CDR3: TGTGCCAGCAGCTTAGGCGGGGATAACACAGATACGCAGTATTTT.

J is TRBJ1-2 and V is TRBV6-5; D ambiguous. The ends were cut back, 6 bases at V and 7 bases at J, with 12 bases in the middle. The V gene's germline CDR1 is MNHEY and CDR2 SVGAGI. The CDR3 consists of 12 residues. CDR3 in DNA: TGTGCCAGCAGGTCCCGCGGGGTTGGCTACACCTTC. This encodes CASRSRGVGYTF.

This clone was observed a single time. For the CDR3, the DNA is TGTGCCACCAGCAGAGATGGGCGGGGGCCAGATACGCAGTATTTT. Translated: CATSRDGRGPDTQYF. The rearrangement uses TRBV15 and TRBJ2-3, with D perhaps matching TRBD2 (7 bases). CDR1 is LNHNV and CDR2 is YYDKDF in the germline V gene (reference sequence). The length of the CDR3 is 15 residues. V shed 0 bases and J shed 4 bases, with 11 bases lying between them.

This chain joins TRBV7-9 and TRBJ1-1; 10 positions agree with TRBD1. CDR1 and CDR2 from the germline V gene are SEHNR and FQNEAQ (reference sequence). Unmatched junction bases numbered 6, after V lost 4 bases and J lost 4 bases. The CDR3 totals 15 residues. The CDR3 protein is CASSSGTGAGTEAFF. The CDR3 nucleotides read TGTGCCAGCAGCTCGGGGACAGGGGCGGGCACTGAAGCTTTCTTT.

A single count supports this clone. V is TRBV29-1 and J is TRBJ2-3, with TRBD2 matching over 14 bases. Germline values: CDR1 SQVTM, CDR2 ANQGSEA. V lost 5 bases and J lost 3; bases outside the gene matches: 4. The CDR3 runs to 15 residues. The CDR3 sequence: CSVSGTSGRTDTQYF. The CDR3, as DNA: TGCAGCGTTTCCGGGACTAGCGGGAGAACAGATACGCAGTATTTT.

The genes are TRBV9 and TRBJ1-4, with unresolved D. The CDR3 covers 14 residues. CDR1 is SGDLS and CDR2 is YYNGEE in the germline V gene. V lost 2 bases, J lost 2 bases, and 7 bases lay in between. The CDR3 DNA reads TGTGCCAGCAGCGTCACGGTGACTAATGAAAAACTGTTTTTT. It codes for CASSVTVTNEKLFF.

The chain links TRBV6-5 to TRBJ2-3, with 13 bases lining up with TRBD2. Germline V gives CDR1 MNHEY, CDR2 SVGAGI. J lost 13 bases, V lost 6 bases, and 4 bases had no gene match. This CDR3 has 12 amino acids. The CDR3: CASSKGLAGEYF. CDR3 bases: TGTGCCAGCAGCAAAGGACTAGCGGGAGAGTATTTT.

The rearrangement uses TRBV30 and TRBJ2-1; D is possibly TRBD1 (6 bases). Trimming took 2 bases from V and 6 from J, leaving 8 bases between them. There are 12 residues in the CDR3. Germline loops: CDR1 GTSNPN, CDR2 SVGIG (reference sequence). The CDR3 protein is CAWSRGGNEQFF. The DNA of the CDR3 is TGTGCCTGGAGTCGAGGGGGCAATGAGCAGTTCTTC.